This TCR beta chain was recovered during a study of molecular identifiers for immune sequencing clone quantification. The study's findings and limits: Single-cell amounts of spiked Jurkat TCR RNA were reportedly detectable among over 750,000 naive cells. In CMV-specific effectors, clones above 20 copies held over 99% of molecules; naive, under 1%.

V dropped 3 bases and J dropped 2 bases, with 11 bases sitting between them. Germline lookup yields CDR1 MDHEN and CDR2 SYDVKM. The CDR3 loop spans 14 amino acids. TCRdb independently ran MiXCR on the PCR reads; one entry per CDR3 protein. The table has some 40,000 distinct CDR3 sequences, roughly 22% seen once; the top ten hold 0.85% to 1%. In its sample, this clonotype was seen many times. The antigen is undetermined. Sequenced input: naive CD8+ T cells from blood, with Jurkat cell RNA spiked in. Stated subset: FACS-sorted CD8+CD4-CCR7+CD45RA+ naive T cells. The TCR sequence derives from a human donor in good health. Some libraries in this study had Jurkat cell RNA spiked in. The chain carries TRBV28 and TRBJ2-7; D perhaps matches TRBD1 (6 bases). CDR3 amino acids: CASSFPGATYEQYF. The CDR3 DNA follows: TGTGCCAGCAGTTTCCCAGGGGCCACCTACGAGCAGTACTTC.